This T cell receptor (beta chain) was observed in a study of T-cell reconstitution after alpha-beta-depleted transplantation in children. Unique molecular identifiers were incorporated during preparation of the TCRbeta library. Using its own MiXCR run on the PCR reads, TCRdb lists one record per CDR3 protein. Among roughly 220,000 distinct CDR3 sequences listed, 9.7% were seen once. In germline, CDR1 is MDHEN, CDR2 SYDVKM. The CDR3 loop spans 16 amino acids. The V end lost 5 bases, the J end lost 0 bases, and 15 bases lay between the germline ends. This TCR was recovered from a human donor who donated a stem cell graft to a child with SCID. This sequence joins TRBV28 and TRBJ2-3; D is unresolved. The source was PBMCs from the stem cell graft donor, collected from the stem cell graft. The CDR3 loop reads CASSPTPYLSTDTQYF. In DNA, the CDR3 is TGTGCCAGCAGTCCGACCCCTTACCTCAGCACAGATACGCAGTATTTT.